The source of this TCR beta chain is a study of T-cell memory formation after mild COVID-19. Study-wide findings and caveats: Later expanders leaned CD4+, whereas day 15 to 85 contracting clones were balanced CD4/CD8.

Looked up from germline, CDR1 is SGHTA and CDR2 is FQGNSA. The CDR3 contains 15 residues. V gave up 2 bases and J gave up 3 bases, with 12 bases separating them. This clonotype was found many times. Its antigen is not identified. MiXCR, applied by TCRdb to the 5' RACE reads, yields one record per CDR3 protein. This sample yields about 280,000 distinct CDR3 sequences, of which roughly 8.2% are seen a single time; approximately 23% belongs to the top ten. The TCR sequence derives from a man aged 18 to 29 who had mild COVID-19 (a few samples of this study predate the infection). Cell type and time point are not known. This sequence joins TRBV7-2 and TRBJ2-3, with D perhaps TRBD2 (6 bases). The specimen was PBMCs or a T cell subset sorted from them (not recorded which). The CDR3 nucleotides read TGTGCCAGCAGCTTATGGGGGACTCAGACAGATACGCAGTATTTT. Translated, it gives CASSLWGTQTDTQYF.